A single sample is the source of the 8 T cell receptor beta chains below, sequenced in a study of CD8 T cells in ankylosing spondylitis. Each CDR3 protein is one row after TCRdb ran MiXCR on the 5' RACE reads. The sample has 750,000 to 850,000 distinct CDR3 sequences; approximately 12% are singletons. Their specific antigens are unknown. General study points: Apparently characteristic of ankylosing spondylitis blood was a TCR beta motif (eight highly homologous variants).

Sequencing was done on a sample of blood, either unsorted or a sorted T cell fraction (not recorded which). All receptors derive from a male donor with ankylosing spondylitis.

The chain joins TRBV4-2 to TRBJ1-1; no firm D call. The CDR3 is 16 amino acids. Per the germline V gene, CDR1 is LGHNA and CDR2 is YNFKEQ. V was clipped by 5 bases and J by 1 base, with 17 bases between them. CDR3 region: CASSESVAGTNTEAFF. CDR3 in DNA: TGTGCCAGCAGCGAATCAGTAGCAGGAACGAACACTGAAGCTTTCTTT.

This clonotype was seen a few times. The rearrangement links TRBV6-1 to TRBJ1-4; D remains ambiguous. The CDR3 length is 14 residues. V lost 5 bases, J lost 8 bases, and 15 bases lay in between. The germline V gene encodes CDR1 MNHNS and CDR2 SASEGT. This CDR3 reads CASSISPSGEKLFF. CDR3 nucleotide sequence: TGTGCCAGCAGTATCTCTCCTTCGGGGGAAAAACTGTTTTTT.

This clonotype has just a few counts. As DNA, the CDR3 is TGTGCCAGCAGTTACTCGGGTATGGACGATGAGCAGTTCTTC. Translation gives CASSYSGMDDEQFF. V and J are TRBV6-5 and TRBJ2-1; D unclear. There are 14 residues in the CDR3. V gave up 0 bases and J gave up 8 bases, with 11 bases separating them. The germline CDR1 and CDR2 sequences are MNHEY and SVGAGI.

This clonotype was counted at least ten times. The chain joins TRBV29-1 to TRBJ2-7; 8 bases line up with TRBD2. The CDR3 consists of 13 residues. The V and J ends lost 6 bases and 2 bases, in that order; junction bases with no gene match: 6. The germline gives CDR1 SQVTM, CDR2 ANQGSEA. CDR3 DNA: TGCAGCGTCGAACTAGCGGTAACCTACGAGCAGTACTTC. This gives the protein CSVELAVTYEQYF.

This chain connects TRBV5-6 to TRBJ2-5; 10 bases match TRBD1. The CDR3 extends over 14 amino acids. Losses at the gene ends were 4 bases for V and 4 bases for J; bases not matched to a gene: 4. CDR1 SGHDT and CDR2 YYEEEE come from the germline V gene. CDR3 loop: CASSRGTGVETQYF. CDR3 in DNA: TGTGCCAGCAGCCGAGGGACAGGGGTAGAGACCCAGTACTTC.

This clonotype occurred a few times. The V call is TRBV7-2, the J call TRBJ1-2; D perhaps matches TRBD1 (5 bases). The V gene lost 1 base and the J gene lost 4 bases, with 13 bases spanning the gap. The CDR3 is 15 residues long. The germline CDR1 and CDR2 sequences are SGHTA and FQGNSA. The CDR3 DNA follows: TGTGCCAGCAGCTTAGTGGTGCAGGGCGGCTATGGCTACACCTTC. This gives the protein CASSLVVQGGYGYTF.

V gene TRBV6-2 or TRBV6-3 combines with J gene TRBJ2-1, with D perhaps matching TRBD1 (5 bases). V was cut by 6 bases and J by 10 bases, with 16 bases left in between. CDR1 and CDR2 from the germline V gene are MNHEY and SVGEGT. The CDR3 has 13 residues. In nucleotides, the CDR3 is TGTGCCAGCAGGGCGGATTGGGGCCGGGAGCAGTTCTTC. Its protein product is CASRADWGREQFF.

The V call is TRBV7-8, the J call TRBJ1-2; 8 bases agree with TRBD1. The germline V gene encodes CDR1 SGHVS and CDR2 FQNEAQ. The CDR3 covers 16 residues. J gave up 3 bases and V 5 bases, and 11 bases lay outside the gene matches. The CDR3 spells CASSPYRGVKYYGYTF. Here the CDR3 DNA reads TGTGCCAGCAGCCCGTACAGGGGGGTGAAATACTATGGCTACACCTTC.